Presented here are 8 T cell receptor beta chains from one specimen sequenced in a study of blood T cells in healthy people across ages. Primed by a sample-barcoded 5' primer and a J-beta primer mix, a second PCR proceeded for about 7 to 11 cycles. TCRdb analysed the 5' RACE reads with MiXCR anew, one entry per CDR3 protein. The sample contains about 760,000 distinct CDR3 sequences, roughly 25% of which appear only once. These data were likewise used in another study, on T cells of mothers and their children.

The sequencing input was blood. These receptors all stem from a boy younger than 18 in good health.

This clonotype was seen more than once but under ten times. J is TRBJ2-1 and V is TRBV12-3 or TRBV12-4, with a weak D call TRBD2 (5 bases). V lost 5 bases and J 2 bases, leaving 16 bases between the germline ends. The CDR3 has 16 amino acids. The CDR3 here is CASSPGLLTTYNEQFF. CDR3 sequence (DNA): TGTGCCAGCAGTCCTGGTCTGCTGACTACCTACAATGAGCAGTTCTTC.

The rearrangement links TRBV2 to TRBJ2-2; D possibly corresponds to TRBD1 (5 bases). Trimming took off 3 bases at V and 1 base at J, with 9 bases between the two ends. Germline assignment: CDR1 SNHLY and CDR2 FYNNEI. The CDR3 is 15 amino acids. CDR3 in amino acids: CASSEQGGNTGELFF. The CDR3 DNA reads as TGTGCCAGCAGTGAGCAGGGTGGGAACACCGGGGAGCTGTTTTTT.

This chain links TRBV28 with TRBJ1-3, with a weak D call TRBD1 (5 bases). The ends were cut back, 7 bases at V and 1 base at J, with 14 bases in the middle. This CDR3 comprises 15 residues. Germline V gene sequence: CDR1 MDHEN, CDR2 SYDVKM. CDR3 sequence: CASTLDSFSGNTIYF. DNA for the CDR3: TGTGCCAGCACCCTAGACAGCTTTTCTGGAAACACCATATATTTT. The full variable domain, rest sourced from reference TRBV28 and TRBJ1-3, is DVKVTQSSRYLVKRTGEKVFLECVQDMDHENMFWYRQDPGLGLRLIYFSYDVKMKEKGDIPEGYSVSREKKERFSLILESASTNQTSMYLCASTLDSFSGNTIYFGEGSWLTVV.

Details on this clonotype: Germline and junction disagree at one end, which may indicate a read error. V gene TRBV18 combines with J gene TRBJ2-3, with D perhaps being TRBD1 or TRBD2 (5 bases each). Germline CDR1 reads KGHSH; CDR2 reads LQKENI. There are 14 residues in the CDR3. CDR3 amino acids: CVSSPGTRTDTQYF. CDR3 in DNA: TGTGTCAGCTCACCAGGGACGCGCACAGATACGCAGTATTTT.

This clonotype occurred a few times. This chain uses TRBV2 with TRBJ2-7; 9 bases are a match to TRBD2. The CDR3 length is 15 residues. Germline V gene data show CDR1 as SNHLY and CDR2 as FYNNEI. V gave up 1 base and J gave up 2 bases; unmatched junction bases: 3. This CDR3 reads CASSEGSGGTYEQYF. In nucleotides, the CDR3 is TGTGCCAGCAGTGAAGGTAGCGGGGGCACCTACGAGCAGTACTTC.

In its sample, this clonotype was seen many times. This chain uses TRBV29-1 with TRBJ2-3; 8 bases are a match to TRBD1. The CDR3 loop spans 13 amino acids. V dropped 7 bases and J dropped 4; count of bases not matched to a gene: 7. The germline V gene has CDR1 SQVTM and CDR2 ANQGSEA. The CDR3 DNA reads as TGCAGCGCCCTCCCGACAGGGGCAGATACGCAGTATTTT. This sequence encodes CSALPTGADTQYF.

This rearrangement joins TRBV5-1 to TRBJ1-5; tentative D call: TRBD1 (6 bases). The CDR3 covers 15 residues. Between the trimmed V and J ends, which lost 4 bases and 4 bases, there was a span of 15 bases. Germline values: CDR1 SGHRS, CDR2 YFSETQ. The CDR3 bases are TGCGCCAGCAGCCCAGTGGGGGACACGAATCAGCCCCAGCATTTT. This sequence encodes CASSPVGDTNQPQHF.

Comment on this clonotype: The junction differs from germline at one of its ends, possibly a read error. The chain combines TRBV10-3 with TRBJ2-3; D remains ambiguous. The CDR3 totals 12 residues. Germline CDR1 and CDR2: ENHRY and SYGVKD. This chain's CDR3 is CATSESTDTQYF. CDR3 in DNA: TGTGCCACCAGTGAGTCGACAGATACGCAGTATTTT.